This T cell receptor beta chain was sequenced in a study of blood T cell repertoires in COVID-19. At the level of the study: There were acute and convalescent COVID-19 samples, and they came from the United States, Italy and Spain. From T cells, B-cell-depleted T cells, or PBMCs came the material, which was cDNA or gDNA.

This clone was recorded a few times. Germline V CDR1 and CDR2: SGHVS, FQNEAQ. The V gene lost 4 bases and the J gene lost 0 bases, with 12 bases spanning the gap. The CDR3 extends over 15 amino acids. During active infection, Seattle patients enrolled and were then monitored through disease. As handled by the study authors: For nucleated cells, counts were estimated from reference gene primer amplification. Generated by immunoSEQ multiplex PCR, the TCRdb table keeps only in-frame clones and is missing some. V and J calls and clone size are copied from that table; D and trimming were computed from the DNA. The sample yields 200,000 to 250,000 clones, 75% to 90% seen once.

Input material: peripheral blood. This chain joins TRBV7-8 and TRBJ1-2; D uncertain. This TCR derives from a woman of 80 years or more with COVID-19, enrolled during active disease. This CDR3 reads CASSWRAVANYGYTF. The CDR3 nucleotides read TGTGCCAGCAGCTGGAGGGCAGTGGCTAACTATGGCTACACCTTC.